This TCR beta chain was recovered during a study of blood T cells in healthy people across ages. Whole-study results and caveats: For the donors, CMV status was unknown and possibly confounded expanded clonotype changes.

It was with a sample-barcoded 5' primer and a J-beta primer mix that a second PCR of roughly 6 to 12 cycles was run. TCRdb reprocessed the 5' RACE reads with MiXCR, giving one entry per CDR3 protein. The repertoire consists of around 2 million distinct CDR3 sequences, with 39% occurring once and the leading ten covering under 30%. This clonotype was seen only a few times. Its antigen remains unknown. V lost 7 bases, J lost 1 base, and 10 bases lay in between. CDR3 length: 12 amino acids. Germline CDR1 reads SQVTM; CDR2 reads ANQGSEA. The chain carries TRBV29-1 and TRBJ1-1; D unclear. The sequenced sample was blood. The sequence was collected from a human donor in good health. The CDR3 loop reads CSGERGNTEAFF. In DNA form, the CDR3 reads TGCAGCGGCGAACGGGGGAACACTGAAGCTTTCTTT.